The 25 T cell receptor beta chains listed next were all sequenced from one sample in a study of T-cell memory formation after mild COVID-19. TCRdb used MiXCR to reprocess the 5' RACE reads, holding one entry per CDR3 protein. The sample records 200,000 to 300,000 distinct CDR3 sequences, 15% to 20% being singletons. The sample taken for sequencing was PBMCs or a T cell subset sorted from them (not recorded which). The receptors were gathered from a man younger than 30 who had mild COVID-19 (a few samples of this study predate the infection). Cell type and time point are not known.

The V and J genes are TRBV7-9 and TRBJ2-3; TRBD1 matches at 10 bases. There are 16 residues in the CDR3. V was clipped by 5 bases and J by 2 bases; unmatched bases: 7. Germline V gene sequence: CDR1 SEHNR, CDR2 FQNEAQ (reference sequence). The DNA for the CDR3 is TGTGCCAGCAGCCGTGACAGGGGGCCGGACACAGATACGCAGTATTTT. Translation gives CASSRDRGPDTDTQYF.

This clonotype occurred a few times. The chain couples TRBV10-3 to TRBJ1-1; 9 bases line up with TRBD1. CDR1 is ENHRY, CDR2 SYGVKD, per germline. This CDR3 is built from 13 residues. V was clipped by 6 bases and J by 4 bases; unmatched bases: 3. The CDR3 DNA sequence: TGTGCCATCAGAGAGACAGGGGGCACTGAAGCTTTCTTT. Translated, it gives CAIRETGGTEAFF.

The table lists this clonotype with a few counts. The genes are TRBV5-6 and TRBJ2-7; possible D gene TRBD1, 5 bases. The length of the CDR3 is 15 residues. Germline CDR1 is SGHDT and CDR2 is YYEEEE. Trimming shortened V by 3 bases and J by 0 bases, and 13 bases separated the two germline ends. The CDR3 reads CASSWGNLSSYEQYV. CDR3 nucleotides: TGTGCCAGCAGCTGGGGCAACCTCAGCTCCTACGAGCAGTACGTC.

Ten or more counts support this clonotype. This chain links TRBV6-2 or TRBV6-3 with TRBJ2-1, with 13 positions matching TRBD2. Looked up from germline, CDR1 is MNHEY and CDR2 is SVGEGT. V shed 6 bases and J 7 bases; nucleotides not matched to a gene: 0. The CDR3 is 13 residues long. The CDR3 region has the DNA TGTGCCAGCAGGGGACTAGCGGGGAATGAGCAGTTCTTC. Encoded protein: CASRGLAGNEQFF.

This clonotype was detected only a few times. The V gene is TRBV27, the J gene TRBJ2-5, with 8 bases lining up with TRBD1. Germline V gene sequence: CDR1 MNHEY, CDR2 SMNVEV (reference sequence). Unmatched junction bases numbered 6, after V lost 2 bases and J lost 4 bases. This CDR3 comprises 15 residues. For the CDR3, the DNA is TGTGCCAGCAGTTTAATGGCAGGGGGCGCAGAGACCCAGTACTTC. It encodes CASSLMAGGAETQYF.

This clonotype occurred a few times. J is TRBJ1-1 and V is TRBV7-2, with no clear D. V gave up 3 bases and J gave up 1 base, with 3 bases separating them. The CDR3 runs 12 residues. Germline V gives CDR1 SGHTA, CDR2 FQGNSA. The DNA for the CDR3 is TGTGCCAGCAGCTTCAAGAACACTGAAGCTTTCTTT. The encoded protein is CASSFKNTEAFF.

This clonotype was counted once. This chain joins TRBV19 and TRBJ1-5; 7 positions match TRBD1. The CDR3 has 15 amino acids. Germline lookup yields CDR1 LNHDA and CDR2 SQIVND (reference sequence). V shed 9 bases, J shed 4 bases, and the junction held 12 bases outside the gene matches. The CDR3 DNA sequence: TGTGCCAGCTCAGAGCTACAGGGGCGGAATCAGCCCCAGCATTTT. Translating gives CASSELQGRNQPQHF.

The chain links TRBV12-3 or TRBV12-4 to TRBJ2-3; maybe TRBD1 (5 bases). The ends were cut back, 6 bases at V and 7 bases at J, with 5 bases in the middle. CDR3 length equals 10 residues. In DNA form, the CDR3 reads TGTGCCAGCAGGGGGCATACGCAGTATTTT. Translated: CASRGHTQYF.

The CDR3 DNA reads TGCGCCAGCAGCTTGGAGGTTAGCGGGGGGCCCAATGAGCAGTTCTTC. Translation gives CASSLEVSGGPNEQFF. This chain joins TRBV5-1 and TRBJ2-1; 10 bases are shared with TRBD2. The V and J ends lost 0 bases and 6 bases, in that order; junction bases with no gene match: 6. The CDR3 sequence is 16 residues long. Germline CDR1 SGHRS, CDR2 YFSETQ.

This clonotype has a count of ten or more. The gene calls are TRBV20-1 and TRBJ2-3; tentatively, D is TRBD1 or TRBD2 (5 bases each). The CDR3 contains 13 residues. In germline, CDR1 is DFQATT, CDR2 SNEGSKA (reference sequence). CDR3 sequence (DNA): TGCAGCGGAGGTGAACCTGGGGCGGATACGCAGTATTTT. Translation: CSGGEPGADTQYF.

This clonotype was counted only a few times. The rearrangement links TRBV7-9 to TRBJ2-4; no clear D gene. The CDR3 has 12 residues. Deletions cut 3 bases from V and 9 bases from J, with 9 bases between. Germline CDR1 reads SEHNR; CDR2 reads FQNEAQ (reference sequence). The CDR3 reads CASSFGPGIQYF. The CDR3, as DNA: TGTGCCAGCAGCTTTGGCCCCGGCATTCAGTACTTC. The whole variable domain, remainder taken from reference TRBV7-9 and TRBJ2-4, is DTGVSQNPRHKITKRGQNVTFRCDPISEHNRLYWYRQTLGQGPEFLTYFQNEAQLEKSRLLSDRFSAERPKGSFSTLEIQRTEQGDSAMYLCASSFGPGIQYFGAGTRLSVL.

Here the CDR3 DNA reads TGTGCCAGCAGGAGGGACAGCTCTTATCAGCCCCAGCATTTT. Translating gives CASRRDSSYQPQHF. The chain links TRBV2 to TRBJ1-5, with 7 nucleotides matching TRBD1. The V and J ends lost 6 bases and 5 bases, in that order; junction bases with no gene match: 7. The V gene's germline CDR1 is SNHLY and CDR2 FYNNEI. The CDR3 contains 14 residues. The full variable domain, rest sourced from reference TRBV2 and TRBJ1-5, is EPEVTQTPSHQVTQMGQEVILRCVPISNHLYFYWYRQILGQKVEFLVSFYNNEISEKSEIFDDQFSVERPDGSNFTLKIRSTKLEDSAMYFCASRRDSSYQPQHFGDGTRLSIL.

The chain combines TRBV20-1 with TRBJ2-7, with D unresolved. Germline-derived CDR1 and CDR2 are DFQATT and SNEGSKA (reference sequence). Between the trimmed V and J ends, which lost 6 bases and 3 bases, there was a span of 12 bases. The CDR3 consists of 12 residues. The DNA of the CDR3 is TGCAGTGCCCGGAGCCTAAACTACGAGCAGTACTTC. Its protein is CSARSLNYEQYF.

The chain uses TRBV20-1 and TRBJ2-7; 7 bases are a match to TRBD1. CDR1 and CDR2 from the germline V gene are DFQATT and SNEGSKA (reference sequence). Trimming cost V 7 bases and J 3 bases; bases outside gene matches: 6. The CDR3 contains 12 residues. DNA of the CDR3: TGCAGTGTTAAGACAGGGAACTACGAGCAGTACTTC. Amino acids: CSVKTGNYEQYF.

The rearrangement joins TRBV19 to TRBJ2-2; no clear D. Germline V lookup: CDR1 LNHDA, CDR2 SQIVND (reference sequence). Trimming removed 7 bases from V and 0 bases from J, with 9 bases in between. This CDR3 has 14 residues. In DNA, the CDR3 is TGTGCCAGTAAGGCAGGCGCGAACACCGGGGAGCTGTTTTTT. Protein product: CASKAGANTGELFF.

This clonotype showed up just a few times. This CDR3 is CARGKDPDTQYF. The CDR3, as DNA: TGTGCCCGGGGCAAGGATCCGGATACGCAGTATTTT. The chain carries TRBV5-6 and TRBJ2-3; D might be TRBD1 or TRBD2, each matching 5 bases. From germline, CDR1 is SGHDT and CDR2 YYEEEE. Trimming pared 10 bases from V and 6 bases from J, leaving 15 bases between. The CDR3 contains 12 residues.

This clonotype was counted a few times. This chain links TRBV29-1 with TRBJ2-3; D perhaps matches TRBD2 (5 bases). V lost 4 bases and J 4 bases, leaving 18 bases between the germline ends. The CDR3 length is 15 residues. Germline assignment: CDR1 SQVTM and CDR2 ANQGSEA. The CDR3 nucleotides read TGCAGCGTTGGGGGAAGAGGGAACAGTCCAGATACGCAGTATTTT. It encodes CSVGGRGNSPDTQYF.

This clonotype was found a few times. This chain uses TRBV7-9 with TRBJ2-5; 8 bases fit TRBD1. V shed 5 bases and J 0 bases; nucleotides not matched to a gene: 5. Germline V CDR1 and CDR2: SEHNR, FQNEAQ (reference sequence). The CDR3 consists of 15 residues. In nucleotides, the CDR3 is TGTGCCAGCAGCCCCAGGACAGGGAACCAAGAGACCCAGTACTTC. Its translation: CASSPRTGNQETQYF.

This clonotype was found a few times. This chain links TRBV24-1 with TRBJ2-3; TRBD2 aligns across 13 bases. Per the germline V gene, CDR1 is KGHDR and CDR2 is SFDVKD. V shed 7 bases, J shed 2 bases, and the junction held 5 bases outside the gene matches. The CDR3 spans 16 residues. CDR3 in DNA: TGTGCCACCAGCGGACTAGCGGGGGCCAACACAGATACGCAGTATTTT. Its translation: CATSGLAGANTDTQYF.

CDR3 amino acids: CSVVRRNTEAFF. The CDR3 nucleotides read TGCAGCGTTGTGCGCAGGAACACTGAAGCTTTCTTT. The genes are TRBV29-1 and TRBJ1-1, with no clear D. Germline V gene lookup returns CDR1 SQVTM and CDR2 ANQGSEA. The length of the CDR3 is 12 residues. V was trimmed by 4 bases and J by 1 base, leaving 7 bases between them.

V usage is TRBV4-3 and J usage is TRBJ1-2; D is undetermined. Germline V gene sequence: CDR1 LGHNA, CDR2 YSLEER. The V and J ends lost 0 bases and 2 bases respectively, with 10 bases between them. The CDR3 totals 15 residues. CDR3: CASSQDVGKNYGYTF. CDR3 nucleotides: TGCGCCAGCAGCCAAGATGTAGGGAAAAACTATGGCTACACCTTC.

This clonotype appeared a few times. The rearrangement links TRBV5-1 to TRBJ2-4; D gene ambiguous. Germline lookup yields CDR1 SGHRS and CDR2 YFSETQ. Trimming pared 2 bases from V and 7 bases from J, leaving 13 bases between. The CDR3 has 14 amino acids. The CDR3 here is CASSFSESGNIQYF. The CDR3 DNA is TGCGCCAGCAGCTTTTCAGAATCCGGGAACATTCAGTACTTC.

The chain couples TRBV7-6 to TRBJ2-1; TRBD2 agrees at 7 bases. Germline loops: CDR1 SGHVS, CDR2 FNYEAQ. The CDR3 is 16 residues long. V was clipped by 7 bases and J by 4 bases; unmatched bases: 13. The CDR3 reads CASTPTGLADYNEQFF. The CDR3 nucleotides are TGTGCCAGCACCCCGACGGGGCTAGCGGATTACAATGAGCAGTTCTTC.

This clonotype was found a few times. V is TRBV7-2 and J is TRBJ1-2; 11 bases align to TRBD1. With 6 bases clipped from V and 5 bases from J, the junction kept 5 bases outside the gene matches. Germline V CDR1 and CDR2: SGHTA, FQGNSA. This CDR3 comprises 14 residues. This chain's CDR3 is CASRSGTGGYGYTF. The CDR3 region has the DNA TGTGCCAGCAGAAGCGGGACAGGGGGTTATGGCTACACCTTC.

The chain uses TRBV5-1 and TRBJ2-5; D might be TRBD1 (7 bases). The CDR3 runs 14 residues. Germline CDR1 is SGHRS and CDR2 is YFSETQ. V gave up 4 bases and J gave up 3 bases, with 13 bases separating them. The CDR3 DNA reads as TGCGCCAGCAGCGGAGGGACAGCTAAAGAGACCCAGTACTTC. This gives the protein CASSGGTAKETQYF.